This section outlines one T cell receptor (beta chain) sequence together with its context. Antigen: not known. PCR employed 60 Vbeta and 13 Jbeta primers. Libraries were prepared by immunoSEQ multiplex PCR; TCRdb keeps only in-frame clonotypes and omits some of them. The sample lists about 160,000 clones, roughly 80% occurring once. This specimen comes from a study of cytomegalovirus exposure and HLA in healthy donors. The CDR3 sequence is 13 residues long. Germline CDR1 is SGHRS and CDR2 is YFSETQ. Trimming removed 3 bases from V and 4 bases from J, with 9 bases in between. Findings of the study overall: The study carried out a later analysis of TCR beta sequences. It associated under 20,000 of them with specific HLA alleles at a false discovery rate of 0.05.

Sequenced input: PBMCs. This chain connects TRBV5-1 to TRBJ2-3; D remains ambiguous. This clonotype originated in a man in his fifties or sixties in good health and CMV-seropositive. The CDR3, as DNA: TGCGCCAGCAGCTCGGAGCGATCAGATACGCAGTATTTT. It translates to CASSSERSDTQYF. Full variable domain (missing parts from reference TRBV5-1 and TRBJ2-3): KAGVTQTPRYLIKTRGQQVTLSCSPISGHRSVSWYQQTPGQGLQFLFEYFSETQRNKGNFPGRFSGRQFSNSRSEMNVSTLELGDSALYLCASSSERSDTQYFGPGTRLTVL.